Shown below are 21 T cell receptor beta chains from a single sample sequenced in a study of T cell responses to AZD1222 COVID-19 vaccine. Sequencing used immunoSEQ multiplex PCR; TCRdb keeps in-frame clones, though not all of them. The sample includes 110,000 to 150,000 clones, 85% to 95% of them seen just once. This specimen consisted of peripheral blood, obtained on day 0 of AZD1222 vaccination. Source of these receptors: an adult in good health.

V usage is TRBV9 and J usage is TRBJ2-3; D ambiguous. V was cut by 3 bases and J by 4 bases, with 9 bases left in between. The germline CDR1 and CDR2 sequences are SGDLS and YYNGEE. The CDR3 covers 13 residues. The CDR3 sequence is CASSESFADTQYF. CDR3 sequence (DNA): TGTGCCAGCAGCGAAAGTTTTGCAGATACGCAGTATTTT.

The V gene is TRBV5-1, the J gene TRBJ2-2; unclear D gene. This CDR3 is 15 amino acids long. Per the germline V gene, CDR1 is SGHRS and CDR2 is YFSETQ. Trimming left V 1 base short and J 3 bases short, with 10 bases between. The CDR3 nucleotides are TGCGCCAGCAGCTTGATGGGCGCGGACACCGGGGAGCTGTTTTTT. Residues: CASSLMGADTGELFF.

The V gene is TRBV24-1, the J gene TRBJ1-1, with D unresolved. The CDR3 runs 14 residues. Germline values: CDR1 KGHDR, CDR2 SFDVKD. Trimming removed 12 bases at V and 3 bases at J, with 19 bases between. CDR3 protein: CAAPVVPQYTEAFF. The CDR3 DNA sequence: TGTGCCGCACCCGTAGTACCGCAGTACACTGAAGCTTTCTTT.

The chain links TRBV6-1 to TRBJ2-2, with D perhaps matching TRBD2 (6 bases). The CDR3 consists of 17 residues. Germline-derived CDR1 and CDR2 are MNHNS and SASEGT. V dropped 3 bases and J dropped 1 base, with 15 bases sitting between them. CDR3 nucleotides: TGTGCCAGCAGTGATTGGGGCGGGCGGGGGAACACCGGGGAGCTGTTTTTT. This translates into CASSDWGGRGNTGELFF.

This chain joins TRBV27 and TRBJ1-2; 7 bases map to TRBD1. The V and J ends lost 4 bases and 0 bases, in that order; junction bases with no gene match: 5. Germline-derived CDR1 and CDR2 are MNHEY and SMNVEV (reference sequence). CDR3 length: 15 amino acids. CDR3 amino acids: CASSYLGQPNYGYTF. In nucleotides, the CDR3 is TGTGCCAGCAGTTACCTGGGACAGCCTAACTATGGCTACACCTTC.

The chain carries TRBV4-3 and TRBJ2-1; 10 positions match TRBD2. The CDR3 is 16 residues long. CDR1 LGHNA and CDR2 YSLEER come from the germline V gene. With 3 bases clipped from V and 4 bases from J, the junction kept 6 bases outside the gene matches. The CDR3 DNA is TGCGCCAGCAGCCAGATAGCGGGGGGAGATTACAATGAGCAGTTCTTC. It codes for CASSQIAGGDYNEQFF.

The V gene is TRBV5-1, the J gene TRBJ1-5, with 9 bases matching TRBD1. This CDR3 comprises 15 residues. The junction had 5 bases not matched to a gene; V was cut back by 3 bases and J by 4 bases. Germline CDR1 is SGHRS and CDR2 is YFSETQ. The CDR3 protein is CASSSDGQGNQPQHF. CDR3 sequence (DNA): TGCGCCAGCAGCTCAGACGGACAGGGGAATCAGCCCCAGCATTTT.

The chain recombines TRBV29-1 with TRBJ1-2; D gene unclear. The ends were cut back, 5 bases at V and 5 bases at J, with 15 bases in the middle. The germline V gene has CDR1 SQVTM and CDR2 ANQGSEA. The CDR3 runs to 13 residues. The CDR3 is CSVRDYGWYGYTF. As DNA, the CDR3 is TGCAGCGTTAGAGATTATGGGTGGTATGGCTACACCTTC. The full variable domain, rest sourced from reference TRBV29-1 and TRBJ1-2, is SAVISQKPSRDICQRGTSLTIQCQVDSQVTMMFWYRQQPGQSLTLIATANQGSEATYESGFVIDKFPISRPNLTFSTLTVSNMSPEDSSIYLCSVRDYGWYGYTFGSGTRLTVV.

J is TRBJ2-7 and V is TRBV5-1; 12 bases agree with TRBD1. This CDR3 has 16 residues. CDR1 and CDR2 from the germline V gene are SGHRS and YFSETQ. V was pared by 1 base and J by 6 bases, with 8 bases of the junction left unmatched. The CDR3 DNA sequence: TGCGCCAGCAGCTTGATTGTGGGGACAGGGGGCTCCGAGCAGTACTTC. Its translation is CASSLIVGTGGSEQYF.

The chain recombines TRBV11-2 with TRBJ2-7, with TRBD2 as a possible D gene (6 bases). The V and J ends lost 1 base and 3 bases respectively, with 7 bases between them. The germline V gene has CDR1 SGHAT and CDR2 FQNNGV. The CDR3 spans 13 residues. The DNA of the CDR3 is TGTGCCAGCAGCTTAGTGGGGGGCTACGAGCAGTACTTC. It translates to CASSLVGGYEQYF.

The chain is built from TRBV6-5 and TRBJ2-5; D gene ambiguous. The CDR3 totals 13 residues. From germline, CDR1 is MNHEY and CDR2 SVGAGI. V gave up 0 bases and J gave up 0 bases, with 2 bases separating them. The CDR3 region has the DNA TGTGCCAGCAGTTACTCGTACCAAGAGACCCAGTACTTC. Protein: CASSYSYQETQYF.

The chain is built from TRBV3-1 (or the pseudogene TRBV3-2) and TRBJ1-1; TRBD1 matches at 8 bases. Germline V gene data show CDR1 as LGHDT and CDR2 as YNNKEL (reference sequence). J was trimmed by 3 bases and V by 1 base; bases with no gene match: 4. This CDR3 has 15 amino acids. The DNA of the CDR3 is TGTGCCAGCAGCCAAGGGACAGGGCTAGACACTGAAGCTTTCTTT. Translated: CASSQGTGLDTEAFF.

The rearrangement joins TRBV10-3 to TRBJ1-2; D may be TRBD1 (5 bases). This CDR3 has 17 amino acids. In germline, CDR1 is ENHRY, CDR2 SYGVKD. V lost 0 bases and J lost 0, with 14 bases in between. CDR3: CAISESGDPAANYGYTF. For the CDR3, the DNA is TGTGCCATCAGTGAGTCGGGGGACCCCGCGGCTAACTATGGCTACACCTTC.

This rearrangement joins TRBV5-8 to TRBJ1-1, with 12 bases that match TRBD1. V lost 4 bases to trimming and J lost 3 bases; unmatched junction nucleotides: 7. Germline V gene sequence: CDR1 SGHTS, CDR2 YDEGEE. This CDR3 has 16 residues. The DNA for the CDR3 is TGTGCCAGCAGCCGCGGGACAGGGGGCCGGGACACTGAAGCTTTCTTT. Protein sequence: CASSRGTGGRDTEAFF. The whole variable domain, filled in from reference TRBV5-8 and TRBJ1-1, reads EAGVTQSPTHLIKTRGQQATLRCSPISGHTSVYWYQQALGLGLQFLLWYDEGEERNRGNFPPRFSGRQFPNYSSELNVNALELEDSALYLCASSRGTGGRDTEAFFGQGTRLTVV.

DNA for the CDR3: TGTGCCATCAGTGAGTCTAGCGGATACACAGATACGCAGTATTTT. Protein product: CAISESSGYTDTQYF. The chain has TRBV10-3 and TRBJ2-3; tentatively, D is TRBD2 (6 bases). Germline V gives CDR1 ENHRY, CDR2 SYGVKD. V was shortened by 0 bases and J by 2 bases, with 9 bases between the two germline ends. The CDR3 has 15 amino acids.

The gene calls are TRBV7-2 and TRBJ1-1, with D maybe TRBD1 (6 bases). Trimming took 1 base from V and 4 from J, leaving 16 bases between them. CDR3 size: 16 residues. Per the germline V gene, CDR1 is SGHTA and CDR2 is FQGNSA. In nucleotides, the CDR3 is TGTGCCAGCAGCTTAGATTACAGGGCTCTGAGCACTGAAGCTTTCTTT. Amino acid sequence: CASSLDYRALSTEAFF.

The V gene is TRBV4-2, the J gene TRBJ1-6; D is uncertain. Trimming removed 2 bases from V and 0 bases from J, with 5 bases in between. This CDR3 has 15 amino acids. Germline lookup yields CDR1 LGHNA and CDR2 YNFKEQ. The CDR3 sequence: CASSQLSSYNSPLHF. CDR3 bases: TGTGCCAGCAGCCAACTGAGCTCCTATAATTCACCCCTCCACTTT.

The V call is TRBV10-2, the J call TRBJ2-7, with a possible D match to TRBD1 (7 bases). The length of the CDR3 is 15 residues. Trimming shortened V by 10 bases and J by 0 bases, and 19 bases separated the two germline ends. The V gene's germline CDR1 is WSHSY and CDR2 SAAADI. CDR3 DNA sequence: TGCGCCAACAGGGGCGGGACGCTCAGCTCCTACGAGCAGTACTTC. Protein: CANRGGTLSSYEQYF.

This chain uses TRBV7-9 with TRBJ2-5; D ambiguous. The CDR3 runs to 13 residues. The germline V gene has CDR1 SEHNR and CDR2 FQNEAQ (reference sequence). V lost 3 bases, J lost 4 bases, and 9 bases lay in between. The CDR3 protein is CASSFLNGETQYF. In nucleotides, the CDR3 is TGTGCCAGCAGCTTTTTGAATGGAGAGACCCAGTACTTC.

This clone came up once. The gene calls are TRBV5-6 and TRBJ2-5; 9 bases align to TRBD2. The CDR3 has 16 amino acids. V shed 0 bases and J 1 base; nucleotides not matched to a gene: 4. Germline V gives CDR1 SGHDT, CDR2 YYEEEE. CDR3 sequence reads: CASSLVAGELQETQYF. DNA of the CDR3: TGTGCCAGCAGCTTGGTAGCGGGGGAGCTCCAAGAGACCCAGTACTTC.

The chain employs TRBV5-4 and TRBJ2-7; D is perhaps TRBD1 or TRBD2 (6 bases each). The germline V gene has CDR1 SGHNT and CDR2 YYREEE (reference sequence). There are 17 residues in the CDR3. The V end lost 4 bases, the J end lost 1 base, and 21 bases lay between the germline ends. CDR3 sequence (DNA): TGTGCCAGCAGCGCCGGCTTTACGGGGGCTCCTTCCTACGAGCAGTACTTC. The encoded protein is CASSAGFTGAPSYEQYF.